The sequence of this T cell receptor beta chain was determined in a study of monozygotic twins with inflammatory bowel disease. Total RNA, at roughly 3.5 ug, went into every TCR library. Each CDR3 protein gets one entry in TCRdb, which reprocessed the 5' RACE reads and gives no DNA. The listing contains around 200,000 distinct CDR3 sequences. Germline assignment: CDR1 SGHVS and CDR2 FNYEAQ. The CDR3 is 14 residues long. The sample consisted of blood. The sequence derives from a human donor with ulcerative colitis or Crohn's disease, or a healthy co-twin of an affected twin (not recorded which). This chain uses TRBV7-6 with TRBJ1-2. The CDR3 region is CASSPGRNNYGYTF.